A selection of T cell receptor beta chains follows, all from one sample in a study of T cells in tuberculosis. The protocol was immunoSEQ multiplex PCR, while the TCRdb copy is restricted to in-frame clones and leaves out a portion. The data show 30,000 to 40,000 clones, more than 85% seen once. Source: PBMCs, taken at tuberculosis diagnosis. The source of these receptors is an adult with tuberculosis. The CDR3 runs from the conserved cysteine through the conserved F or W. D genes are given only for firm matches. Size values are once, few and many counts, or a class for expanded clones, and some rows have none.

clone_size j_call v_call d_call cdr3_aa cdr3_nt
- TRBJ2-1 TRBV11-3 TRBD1 CASSMGQGGYNEQFF TGTGCCAGCAGCATGGGACAGGGGGGATACAATGAGCAGTTCTTC
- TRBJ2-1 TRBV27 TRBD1 CASSPRDSRVNNEQFF TGTGCCAGCAGTCCTAGGGACAGTCGGGTGAACAATGAGCAGTTCTTC
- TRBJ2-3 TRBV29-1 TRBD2 CSVASAGGRTDTQYF TGCAGCGTTGCTTCAGCGGGGGGGCGAACAGATACGCAGTATTTT
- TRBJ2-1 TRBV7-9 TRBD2 CASSLGTNNEQFF TGTGCCAGCAGCCTCGGGACTAACAATGAGCAGTTCTTC
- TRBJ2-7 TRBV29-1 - CSVEDSPSSYEQYF TGCAGCGTTGAGGACAGCCCTAGCTCCTACGAGCAGTACTTC
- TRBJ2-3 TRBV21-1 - CATKLAGRPPVEDTQYF TGTGCCACCAAACTAGCGGGGAGGCCCCCAGTTGAGGATACGCAGTATTTT
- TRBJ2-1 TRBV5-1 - CASSLGEVYGVEQFF TGCGCCAGCAGCTTGGGGGAGGTCTATGGTGTTGAGCAGTTCTTC
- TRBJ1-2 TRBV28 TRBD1 CASSSGTGEEKGYTF TGTGCCAGCAGCTCCGGGACAGGGGAGGAGAAAGGCTACACCTTC
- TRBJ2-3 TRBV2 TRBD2 CASRKGSSGVDTQYF TGTGCCAGCAGGAAGGGGTCTAGCGGAGTGGATACGCAGTATTTT
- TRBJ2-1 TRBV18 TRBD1 CASSPGPGTVNEQFF TGTGCCAGCTCACCGGGGCCCGGGACAGTCAATGAGCAGTTCTTC
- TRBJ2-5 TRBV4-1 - CASSQVHSSQETQYF TGCGCCAGCAGCCAAGTTCACAGCAGCCAAGAGACCCAGTACTTC
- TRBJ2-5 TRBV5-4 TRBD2 CASSPGLAGGGGQETQYF TGTGCCAGCAGCCCGGGACTAGCGGGAGGAGGTGGGCAAGAGACCCAGTACTTC
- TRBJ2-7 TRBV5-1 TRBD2 CASSLVPPMTSGYEQYF TGCGCCAGCAGCTTGGTACCCCCCATGACTAGCGGCTACGAGCAGTACTTC
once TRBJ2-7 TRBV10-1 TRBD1 CASSESRDRGRYF TGCGCCAGCAGTGAGTCAAGGGACAGGGGGCGGTACTTC
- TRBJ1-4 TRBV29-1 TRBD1 CSVAGTGNEKLFF TGCAGCGTCGCCGGGACAGGGAATGAAAAACTGTTTTTT
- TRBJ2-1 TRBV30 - CAWGGPSNEQFF TGTGCCTGGGGGGGCCCTTCGAATGAGCAGTTCTTC
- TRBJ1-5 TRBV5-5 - CASSLTGIRVNQPQHF TGTGCCAGCAGCTTGACGGGGATAAGGGTTAATCAGCCCCAGCATTTT